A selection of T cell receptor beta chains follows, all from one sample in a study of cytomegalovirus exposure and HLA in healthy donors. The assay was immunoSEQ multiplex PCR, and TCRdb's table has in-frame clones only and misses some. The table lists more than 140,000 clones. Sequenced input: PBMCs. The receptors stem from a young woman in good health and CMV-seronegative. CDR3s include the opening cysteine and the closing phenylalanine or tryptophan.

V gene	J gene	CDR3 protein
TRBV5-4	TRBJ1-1	CASSGGTGRNTEAFF
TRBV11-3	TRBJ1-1	CASSLGGAFAEAFF
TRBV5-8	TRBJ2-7	CASSVTGWEQYF
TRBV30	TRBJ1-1	CALDRGKALNTEAFF
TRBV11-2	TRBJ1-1	CASSLGPDRSNTEAFF
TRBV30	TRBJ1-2	CAWSPGEDYGYTF
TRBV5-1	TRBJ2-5	CASSFQKTREETQYF
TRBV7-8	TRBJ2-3	CASSPGTGRVTSDTQYF
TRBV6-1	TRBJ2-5	CASSELAGETQYF
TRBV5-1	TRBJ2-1	CASSSTSGSINEQFF
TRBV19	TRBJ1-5	CASSIVRGRGNQPQHF
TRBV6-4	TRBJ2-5	CASSEGWELETQYF
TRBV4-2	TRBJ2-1	CASSQVGGTDGQFF
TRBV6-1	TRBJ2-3	CASSEAVGGGRAGRGDTQYF
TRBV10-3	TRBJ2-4	CAISESIQTGPNIQYF
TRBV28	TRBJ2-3	CASSPLDTDTQYF
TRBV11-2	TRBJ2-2	CASSLVLARGELFF
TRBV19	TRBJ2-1	CASSMASTGYNEQFF
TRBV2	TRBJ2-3	CASSPLDRGADTQYF
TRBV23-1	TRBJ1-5	CASSHRRGNQPQHF
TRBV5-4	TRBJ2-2	CASSRGGPNTGELFF
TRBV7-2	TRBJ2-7	CASSLAATSPYEQYF
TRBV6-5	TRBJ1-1	CASSVRYNTEAFF
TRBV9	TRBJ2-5	CASSVAGAGQETQYF
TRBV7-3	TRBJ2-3	CASALGGSDTQYF
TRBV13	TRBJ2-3	CASSLGLEVSDTQYF
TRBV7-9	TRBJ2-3	CASSPGLATDTQYF
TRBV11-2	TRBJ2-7	CASSLDLRVEQYF
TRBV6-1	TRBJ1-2	CASSDHRGAGANYGYTF
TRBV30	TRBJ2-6	CAWGLGANVLTF
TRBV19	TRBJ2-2	CASGGNTGELFF
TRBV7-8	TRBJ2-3	CASSSRRLAGALGAADTQYF
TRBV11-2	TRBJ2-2	CASSLDAGGHTGELFF
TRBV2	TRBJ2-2	CASSRGDTGELFF
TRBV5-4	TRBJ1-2	CASSLAEGTSGYTF
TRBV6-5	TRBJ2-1	CASSYSVAGGLNEQFF
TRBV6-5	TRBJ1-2	CASSYSFRDGYTF
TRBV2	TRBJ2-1	CASSRLAGMPYNEQFF
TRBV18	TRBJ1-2	CASSPDRTGKGGGYTF
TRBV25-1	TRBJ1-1	CASSEFGRSFHTEAFF
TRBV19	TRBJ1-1	CASSIGGMDTEAFF
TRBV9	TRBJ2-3	CASSIQGTTDTQYF
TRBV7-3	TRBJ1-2	CASSPGTGPGGGDGYTF
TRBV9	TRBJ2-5	CASSVGAGGVETQYF
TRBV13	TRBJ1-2	CASSLGSGTVGGGYGYTF
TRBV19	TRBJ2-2	CASSTLAAGGELFF
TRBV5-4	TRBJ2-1	CASSDPLGQRTYNEQFF
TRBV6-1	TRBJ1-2	CASRDPGQGKGYTF
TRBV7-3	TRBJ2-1	CASSIARENYNEQFF
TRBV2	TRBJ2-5	CASEAFLKTQYF
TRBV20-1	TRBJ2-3	CSAKLTDTQYF
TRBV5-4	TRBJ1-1	CASSMGQAGEAFF
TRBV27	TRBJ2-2	CASSLRSGNRVAGELFF
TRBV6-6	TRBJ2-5	CASSRGDRGGTQYF